In its sample, the clone carrying this TCR beta chain was seen many times. This entry is derived from a study of T cells in Graves' hyperthyroidism and ophthalmopathy. Germline lookup yields CDR1 SGHTA and CDR2 FQGTGA. J lost 5 bases, V lost 5 bases, and 11 bases had no gene match. This CDR3 is built from 16 residues. Authors of the study amplified TCR beta CDR3 regions from RNA transcripts. With the HTBI primer set, the TCR CDR3 went through a first round of RT-PCR. TCRdb fed the multiplex PCR reads into MiXCR, producing one record per CDR3 protein. This sample has around 350,000 distinct CDR3 sequences, with roughly 25% found just once.

The sequencing input was blood. The rearrangement uses TRBV7-3 and TRBJ2-1; 8 bases match TRBD2. This receptor was obtained from a man in his fifties or sixties with Graves' hyperthyroidism. The CDR3 region has the DNA TGTGCCAGCAGCCCCGGGGGGGGGAGGATCCACAATGAGCAGTTCTTC. This encodes CASSPGGGRIHNEQFF.